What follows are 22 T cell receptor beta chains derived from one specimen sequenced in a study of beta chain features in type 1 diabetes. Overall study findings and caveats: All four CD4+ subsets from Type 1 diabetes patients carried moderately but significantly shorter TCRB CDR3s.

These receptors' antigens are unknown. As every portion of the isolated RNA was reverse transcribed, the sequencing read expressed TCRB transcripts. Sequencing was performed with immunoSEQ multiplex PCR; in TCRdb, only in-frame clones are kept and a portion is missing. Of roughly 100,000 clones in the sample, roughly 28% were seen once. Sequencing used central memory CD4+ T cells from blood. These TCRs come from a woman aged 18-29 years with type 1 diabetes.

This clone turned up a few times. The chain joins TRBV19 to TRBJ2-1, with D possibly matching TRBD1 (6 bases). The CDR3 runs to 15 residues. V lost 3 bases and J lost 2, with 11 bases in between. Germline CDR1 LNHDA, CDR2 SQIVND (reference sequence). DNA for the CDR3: TGTGCCAGTAGTATGGGGGCTAGCCCCTACAATGAGCAGTTCTTC. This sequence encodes CASSMGASPYNEQFF.

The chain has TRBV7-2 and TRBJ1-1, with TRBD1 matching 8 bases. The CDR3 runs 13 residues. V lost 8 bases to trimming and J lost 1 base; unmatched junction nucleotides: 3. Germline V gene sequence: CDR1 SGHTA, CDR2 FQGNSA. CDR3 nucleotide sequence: TGTGCCAGCCGACAGGGGCAGAACACTGAAGCTTTCTTT. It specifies CASRQGQNTEAFF.

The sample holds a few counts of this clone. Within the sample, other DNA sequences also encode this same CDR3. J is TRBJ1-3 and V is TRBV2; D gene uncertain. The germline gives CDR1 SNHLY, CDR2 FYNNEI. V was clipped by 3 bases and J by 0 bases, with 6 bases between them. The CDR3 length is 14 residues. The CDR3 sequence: CASSDRYSGNTIYF. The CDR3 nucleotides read TGTGCCAGCAGTGACCGCTACTCTGGAAACACCATATATTTT.

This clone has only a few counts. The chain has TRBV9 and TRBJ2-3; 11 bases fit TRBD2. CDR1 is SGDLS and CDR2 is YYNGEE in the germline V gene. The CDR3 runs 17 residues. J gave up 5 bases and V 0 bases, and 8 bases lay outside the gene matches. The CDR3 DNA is TGTGCCAGCAGCGTAGCCCCTCTAGCGGGAGGCTTAGATACGCAGTATTTT. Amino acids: CASSVAPLAGGLDTQYF.

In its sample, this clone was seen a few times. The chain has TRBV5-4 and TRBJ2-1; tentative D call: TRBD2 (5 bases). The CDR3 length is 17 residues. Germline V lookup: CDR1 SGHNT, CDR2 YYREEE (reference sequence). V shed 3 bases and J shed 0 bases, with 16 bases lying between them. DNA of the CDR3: TGTGCCAGCAGCTGGGGTGGGAGCGGAGGCTCCTACAATGAGCAGTTCTTC. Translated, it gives CASSWGGSGGSYNEQFF.

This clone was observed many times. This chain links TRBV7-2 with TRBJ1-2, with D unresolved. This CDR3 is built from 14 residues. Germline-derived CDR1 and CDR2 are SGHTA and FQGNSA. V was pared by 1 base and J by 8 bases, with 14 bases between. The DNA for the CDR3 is TGTGCCAGCAGCTTAGTAGGTCTCCCGAGGGGCTACACCTTC. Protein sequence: CASSLVGLPRGYTF. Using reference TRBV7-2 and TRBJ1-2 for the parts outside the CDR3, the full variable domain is GAGVSQSPSNKVTEKGKDVELRCDPISGHTALYWYRQSLGQGLEFLIYFQGNSAPDKSGLPSDRFSAERTGGSVSTLTIQRTQQEDSAVYLCASSLVGLPRGYTFGSGTRLTVV.

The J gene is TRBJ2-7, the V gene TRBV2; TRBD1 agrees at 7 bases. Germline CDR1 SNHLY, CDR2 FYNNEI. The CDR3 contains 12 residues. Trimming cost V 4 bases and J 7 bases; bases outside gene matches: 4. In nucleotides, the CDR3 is TGTGCCAGCAGTGCACAGGGGTGGGAGCAGTACTTC. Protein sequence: CASSAQGWEQYF.

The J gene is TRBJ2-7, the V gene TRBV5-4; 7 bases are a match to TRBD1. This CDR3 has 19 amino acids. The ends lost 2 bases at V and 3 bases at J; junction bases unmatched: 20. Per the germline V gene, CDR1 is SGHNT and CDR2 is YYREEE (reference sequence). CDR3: CASSFQGGMGDIRIYEQYF. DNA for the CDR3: TGTGCCAGCAGCTTCCAAGGGGGCATGGGTGATATCCGAATCTACGAGCAGTACTTC.

The CDR3 loop reads CASSRVATGVETQYF. In DNA form, the CDR3 reads TGTGCCAGCAGCCGGGTCGCGACAGGGGTCGAGACCCAGTACTTC. V is TRBV6-1 and J is TRBJ2-5; TRBD1 matches 8 bases. CDR1 MNHNS and CDR2 SASEGT come from the germline V gene. The CDR3 contains 15 residues. The V and J ends lost 6 bases and 5 bases, in that order; junction bases with no gene match: 11.

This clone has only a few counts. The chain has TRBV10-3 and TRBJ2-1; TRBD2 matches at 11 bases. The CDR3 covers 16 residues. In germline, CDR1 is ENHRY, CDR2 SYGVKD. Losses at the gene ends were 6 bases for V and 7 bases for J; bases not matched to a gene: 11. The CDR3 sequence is CAIRASGRSDINEQFF. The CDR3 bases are TGTGCCATCAGGGCTAGCGGGAGGTCCGACATTAATGAGCAGTTCTTC.

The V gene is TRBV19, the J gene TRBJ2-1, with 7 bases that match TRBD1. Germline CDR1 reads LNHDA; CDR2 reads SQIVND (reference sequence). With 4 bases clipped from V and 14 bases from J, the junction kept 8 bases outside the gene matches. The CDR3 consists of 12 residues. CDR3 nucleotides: TGTGCCAGTAGTAACTACCGGGACAGCGAGTTCTTC. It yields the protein CASSNYRDSEFF.

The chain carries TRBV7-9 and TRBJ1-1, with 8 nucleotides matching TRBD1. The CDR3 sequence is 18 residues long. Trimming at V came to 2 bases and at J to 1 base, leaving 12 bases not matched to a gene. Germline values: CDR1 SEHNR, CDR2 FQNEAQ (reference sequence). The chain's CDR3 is CASSLKWRQGSGNTEAFF. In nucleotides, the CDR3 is TGTGCCAGCAGCTTAAAATGGCGACAGGGGAGCGGGAACACTGAAGCTTTCTTT.

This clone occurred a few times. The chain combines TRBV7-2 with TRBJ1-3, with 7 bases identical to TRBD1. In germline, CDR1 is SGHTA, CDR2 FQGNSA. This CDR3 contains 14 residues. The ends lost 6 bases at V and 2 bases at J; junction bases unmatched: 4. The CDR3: CASRQDRAGNTIYF. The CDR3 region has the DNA TGTGCCAGCAGACAAGACAGGGCTGGAAACACCATATATTTT.

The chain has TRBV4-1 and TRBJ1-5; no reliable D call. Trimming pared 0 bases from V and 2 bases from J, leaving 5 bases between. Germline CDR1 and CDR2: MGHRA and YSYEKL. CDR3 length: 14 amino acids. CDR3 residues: CASSQERGNQPQHF. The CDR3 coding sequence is TGCGCCAGCAGCCAAGAGAGGGGCAATCAGCCCCAGCATTTT.

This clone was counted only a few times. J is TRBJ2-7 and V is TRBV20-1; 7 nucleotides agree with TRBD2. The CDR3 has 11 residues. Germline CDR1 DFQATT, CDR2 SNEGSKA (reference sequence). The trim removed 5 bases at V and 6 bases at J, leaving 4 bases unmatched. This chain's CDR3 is CSALTSREQYF. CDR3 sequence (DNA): TGCAGTGCTTTGACTAGCCGCGAGCAGTACTTC.

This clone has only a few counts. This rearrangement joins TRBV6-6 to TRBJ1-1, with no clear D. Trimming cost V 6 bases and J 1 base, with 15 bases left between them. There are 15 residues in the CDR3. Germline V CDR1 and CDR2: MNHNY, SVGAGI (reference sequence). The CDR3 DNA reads TGTGCCAGCAGACGTGGACTCCTCCAGAACACTGAAGCTTTCTTT. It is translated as CASRRGLLQNTEAFF.

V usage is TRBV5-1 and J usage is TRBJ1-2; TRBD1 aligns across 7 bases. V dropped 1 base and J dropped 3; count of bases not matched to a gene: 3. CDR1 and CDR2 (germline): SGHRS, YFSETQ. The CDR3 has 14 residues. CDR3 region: CASSLRQGDYGYTF. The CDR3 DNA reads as TGCGCCAGCAGCTTGCGGCAGGGGGACTATGGCTACACCTTC.

The CDR3 DNA sequence: TGTGCCAGTAGTATCACAAGTTCCAATCAGCCCCAGCATTTT. Translation gives CASSITSSNQPQHF. The chain carries TRBV19 and TRBJ1-5; D is unresolved. The CDR3 extends over 14 amino acids. Germline CDR1 is LNHDA and CDR2 is SQIVND (reference sequence). Deletions cut 3 bases from V and 3 bases from J, with 9 bases between.

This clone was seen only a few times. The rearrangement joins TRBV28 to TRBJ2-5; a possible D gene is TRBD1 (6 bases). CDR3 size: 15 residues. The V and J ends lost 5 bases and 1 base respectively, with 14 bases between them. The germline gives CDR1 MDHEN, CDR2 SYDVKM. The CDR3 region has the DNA TGTGCCAGCAGTGAATCACAGGGAATCCAAGAGACCCAGTACTTC. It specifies CASSESQGIQETQYF.

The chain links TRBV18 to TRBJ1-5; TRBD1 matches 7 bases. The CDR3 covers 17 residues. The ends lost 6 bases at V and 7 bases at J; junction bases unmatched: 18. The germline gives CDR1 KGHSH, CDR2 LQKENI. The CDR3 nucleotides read TGTGCCAGCTCTCAAGACAGGGACCGGAAGAGGGCCCAGCCCCAGCATTTT. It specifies CASSQDRDRKRAQPQHF.

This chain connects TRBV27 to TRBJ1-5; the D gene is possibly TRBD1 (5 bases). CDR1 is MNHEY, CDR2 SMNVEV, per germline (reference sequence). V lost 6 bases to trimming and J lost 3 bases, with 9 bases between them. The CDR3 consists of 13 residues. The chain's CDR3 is CASSSGFNQPQHF. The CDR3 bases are TGTGCCAGCAGCTCAGGGTTCAATCAGCCCCAGCATTTT.

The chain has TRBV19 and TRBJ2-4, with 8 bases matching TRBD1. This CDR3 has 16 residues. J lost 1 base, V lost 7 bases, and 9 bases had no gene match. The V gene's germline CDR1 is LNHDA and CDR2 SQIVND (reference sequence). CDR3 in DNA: TGTGCCAGTACCAAGGGGTGGACAGGGGCCAAAAACATTCAGTACTTC. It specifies CASTKGWTGAKNIQYF.